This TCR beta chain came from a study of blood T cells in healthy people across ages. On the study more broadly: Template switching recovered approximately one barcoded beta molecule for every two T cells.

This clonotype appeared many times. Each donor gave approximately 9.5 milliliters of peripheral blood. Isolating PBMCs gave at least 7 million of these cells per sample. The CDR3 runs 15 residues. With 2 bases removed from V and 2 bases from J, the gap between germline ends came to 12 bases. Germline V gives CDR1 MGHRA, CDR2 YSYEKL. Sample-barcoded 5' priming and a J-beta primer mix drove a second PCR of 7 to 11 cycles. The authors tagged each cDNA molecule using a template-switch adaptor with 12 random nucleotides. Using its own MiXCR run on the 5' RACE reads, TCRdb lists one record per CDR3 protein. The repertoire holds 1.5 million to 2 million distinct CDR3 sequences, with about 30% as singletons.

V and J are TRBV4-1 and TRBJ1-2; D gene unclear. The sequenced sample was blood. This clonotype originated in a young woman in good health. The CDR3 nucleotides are TGCGCCAGCAGCCAACTACAGCGATCAAACTATGGCTACACCTTC. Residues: CASSQLQRSNYGYTF.